The 32 T cell receptor beta chains reported below all come from one sample, sequenced in a study of cytotoxic CD8 clonotypes in ibrutinib-treated CLL. The assay was immunoSEQ multiplex PCR, and TCRdb's table has in-frame clones only and misses some. The table includes about 130,000 clones, around 84% detected once. The sequencing here drew on PBMCs, taken after 24 months of ibrutinib treatment. These receptors were collected from a human donor with chronic lymphocytic leukemia.

On this clone itself: Here the CDR3 omits its conserved ending phenylalanine or tryptophan, so a read error is the likely source. It is unclear where the CDR3 begins or ends on the DNA, so no DNA is shown, and the CDR3 is as TCRdb lists it. The V call is TRBV11-2, the J call TRBJ1-5; TRBD1, the table's D call, lacks a check against the DNA. The CDR3 is 13 amino acids in total, end residues counted. Per the germline V gene, CDR1 is SGHAT and CDR2 is FQNNGV. The CDR3 sequence: CASSAHRGGALSL.

The J gene is TRBJ1-2, the V gene TRBV7-9, with unresolved D. CDR3 length: 13 residues. Germline V gene lookup returns CDR1 SEHNR and CDR2 FQNEAQ (reference sequence). Trimming took off 4 bases at V and 6 bases at J, with 12 bases between the two ends. CDR3 nucleotides: TGTGCCAGCAGCTCCCTGGCTCGGGATGGCTACACCTTC. It is translated as CASSSLARDGYTF.

The chain is built from TRBV7-2 and TRBJ2-3; D is unclear. The CDR3 extends over 14 amino acids. V lost 2 bases, J lost 2 bases, and 8 bases lay in between. Germline V gene lookup returns CDR1 SGHTA and CDR2 FQGNSA. DNA for the CDR3: TGTGCCAGCAGCTTATTATTACACACAGATACGCAGTATTTT. Its protein product is CASSLLLHTDTQYF.

The chain links TRBV9 to TRBJ2-5; 7 positions match TRBD1. Germline CDR1 and CDR2: SGDLS and YYNGEE. V trimming: 3 bases; J trimming: 5 bases; junction bases outside the gene matches: 4. The CDR3 is 13 residues long. CDR3 nucleotides: TGTGCCAGCAGCGGAGGGGGCGTTGAGACCCAGTACTTC. Its protein product is CASSGGGVETQYF.

This clone was detected only once. This chain joins TRBV7-9 and TRBJ1-5; 8 positions agree with TRBD1. The ends lost 2 bases at V and 2 bases at J; junction bases unmatched: 11. This CDR3 spans 18 amino acids. Germline values: CDR1 SEHNR, CDR2 FQNEAQ (reference sequence). Written as DNA, the CDR3 is TGTGCCAGCAGCTTATCTATGGCAGGGGGCGAGGGCAATCAGCCCCAGCATTTT. It specifies CASSLSMAGGEGNQPQHF.

The chain recombines TRBV29-1 with TRBJ1-3; D is ambiguous. Trimming removed 4 bases at V and 0 bases at J, with 13 bases between. The germline V gene has CDR1 SQVTM and CDR2 ANQGSEA. The CDR3 has 15 amino acids. The CDR3 is CSVAEGRSSGNTIYF. CDR3 bases: TGCAGCGTTGCTGAGGGTCGCAGCTCTGGAAACACCATATATTTT.

The chain has TRBV5-6 and TRBJ2-3; TRBD2 aligns across 16 bases. CDR1 is SGHDT, CDR2 YYEEEE, per germline. There are 17 residues in the CDR3. Trimming took 4 bases from V and 2 from J; bases not matched to a gene: 4. The CDR3, as DNA: TGTGCCAGCAGCCCGGGACTAGCGGGGGGGATCACAGATACGCAGTATTTT. Translating gives CASSPGLAGGITDTQYF.

This clone has more than one count but fewer than ten. The gene calls are TRBV5-1 and TRBJ1-5, with D maybe TRBD1 (5 bases). CDR1 is SGHRS and CDR2 is YFSETQ in the germline V gene. V was shortened by 0 bases and J by 3 bases, with 10 bases between the two germline ends. This CDR3 is built from 15 residues. The DNA for the CDR3 is TGCGCCAGCAGCTTGGGGACGGGGGACAATCAGCCCCAGCATTTT. Amino acid sequence: CASSLGTGDNQPQHF.

The CDR3 DNA follows: TGTGCCAGTAGCTCGGGACAGGGGGCGCCTGCCGCTTTCTTT. Translating it yields CASSSGQGAPAAFF. This rearrangement joins TRBV19 to TRBJ1-1; 12 nucleotides line up with TRBD1. Germline CDR1 and CDR2: LNHDA and SQIVND (reference sequence). The J segment lost 11 bases and the V segment lost 6 bases, leaving 10 bases of the junction unmatched. The CDR3 has 14 residues.

The V call is TRBV15, the J call TRBJ1-1; TRBD1 aligns across 8 bases. Germline trimming cut 8 bases from V and 0 bases from J; bases unmatched to any gene: 8. The CDR3 covers 15 residues. Germline V gives CDR1 LNHNV, CDR2 YYDKDF (reference sequence). The CDR3 is CATSIDRGMNTEAFF. The CDR3 bases are TGTGCCACCTCGATAGACAGGGGCATGAACACTGAAGCTTTCTTT.

The V call is TRBV4-2, the J call TRBJ2-5; 11 positions match TRBD2. The CDR3 totals 17 residues. Trimming removed 5 bases from V and 2 bases from J; junction bases left unmatched: 10. CDR1 and CDR2 (germline): LGHNA, YNFKEQ. The CDR3 sequence is CASSEETSGASQETQYF. The CDR3 region has the DNA TGTGCCAGCAGCGAGGAGACTAGCGGGGCGTCACAAGAGACCCAGTACTTC.

V is TRBV10-3 and J is TRBJ2-3; D unclear. The CDR3 sequence is 13 residues long. Germline values: CDR1 ENHRY, CDR2 SYGVKD. V lost 2 bases, J lost 6 bases, and 9 bases lay in between. This CDR3 is CAISEGVGDTQYF. CDR3 DNA: TGTGCCATCAGTGAGGGGGTAGGGGATACGCAGTATTTT.

V usage is TRBV4-2 and J usage is TRBJ1-5; D is perhaps TRBD1 (6 bases). Trimming removed 3 bases from V and 5 bases from J, with 17 bases in between. The germline CDR1 and CDR2 sequences are LGHNA and YNFKEQ. The CDR3 loop spans 16 amino acids. The CDR3 reads CASSQGAGTTYQPQHF. CDR3 bases: TGTGCCAGCAGCCAGGGGGCCGGGACCACTTATCAGCCCCAGCATTTT.

V usage is TRBV30 and J usage is TRBJ1-1; perhaps TRBD1 as D (6 bases). The CDR3 length is 14 residues. V lost 3 bases to trimming and J lost 0 bases, with 11 bases between them. Germline loops: CDR1 GTSNPN, CDR2 SVGIG (reference sequence). In DNA, the CDR3 is TGTGCCTGGAGCCGGACAGAGATGAACACTGAAGCTTTCTTT. This translates into CAWSRTEMNTEAFF.

V and J are TRBV9 and TRBJ1-1, with unresolved D. The V gene's germline CDR1 is SGDLS and CDR2 YYNGEE. The CDR3 contains 14 residues. V lost 4 bases to trimming and J lost 6 bases, with 16 bases between them. The CDR3 DNA follows: TGTGCCAGCAGCTCACGGCACGACCCTCCTGAAGCTTTCTTT. This encodes CASSSRHDPPEAFF.

This CDR3 reads CASSNTDTQYF. DNA for the CDR3: TGTGCCAGCAGCAACACAGATACGCAGTATTTT. The chain employs TRBV6-5 and TRBJ2-3; no definite D call. The germline V and J ends were trimmed by 6 bases and 2 bases, with 3 bases remaining between them. Germline V lookup: CDR1 MNHEY, CDR2 SVGAGI. CDR3 length: 11 amino acids.

This chain uses TRBV4-1 with TRBJ2-5; 9 bases are shared with TRBD2. The CDR3 spans 16 residues. The ends lost 1 base at V and 1 base at J; junction bases unmatched: 4. From germline, CDR1 is MGHRA and CDR2 YSYEKL. The CDR3 region has the DNA TGCGCCAGCAGCCAAGGGGTAGCGGGGGCCCAAGAGACCCAGTACTTC. Its protein is CASSQGVAGAQETQYF.

This clone appeared a single time. The chain uses TRBV5-1 and TRBJ1-2, with TRBD1 identical over 8 bases. Germline lookup yields CDR1 SGHRS and CDR2 YFSETQ. After removal of 3 bases from V and 6 bases from J, the junction contained 7 bases not matched to a gene. The CDR3 runs to 14 residues. The CDR3 DNA follows: TGCGCCAGCAGCTACACAGGGGGTTTCGATGGCTACACCTTC. Protein: CASSYTGGFDGYTF.

The chain employs TRBV7-2 and TRBJ1-4; unclear D gene. V was clipped by 1 base and J by 4 bases, with 4 bases between them. Germline CDR1 and CDR2: SGHTA and FQGNSA. The CDR3 is 13 residues long. CDR3 nucleotides: TGTGCCAGCAGCTTAGGCCTTAATGAAAAACTGTTTTTT. Translating gives CASSLGLNEKLFF.

V gene TRBV19 combines with J gene TRBJ2-1; 10 bases fit TRBD2. Per the germline V gene, CDR1 is LNHDA and CDR2 is SQIVND (reference sequence). The trim removed 6 bases at V and 0 bases at J, leaving 11 bases unmatched. CDR3 length: 18 amino acids. CDR3 amino acids: CASRGLSGGQSSYNEQFF. CDR3 DNA sequence: TGTGCCAGTAGAGGGCTTAGCGGGGGGCAAAGCTCCTACAATGAGCAGTTCTTC.

The CDR3 DNA is TGTGCCAGTAGTATAGGGGGGTCGGCAGAAGCTTTCTTT. Amino acid sequence: CASSIGGSAEAFF. The chain links TRBV19 to TRBJ1-1; tentative D call: TRBD1 (5 bases). Per the germline V gene, CDR1 is LNHDA and CDR2 is SQIVND (reference sequence). The CDR3 has 13 amino acids. Trimming shortened V by 1 base and J by 8 bases, and 11 bases separated the two germline ends.

This clone was found once. The chain couples TRBV6-6 to TRBJ1-4; D gene unclear. Germline CDR1 reads MNHNY; CDR2 reads SVGAGI (reference sequence). Trimming shortened V by 6 bases and J by 8 bases, and 13 bases separated the two germline ends. The CDR3 consists of 13 residues. The DNA for the CDR3 is TGTGCCAGCAGCTTAGGTCTTACGGAAAAACTGTTTTTT. Encoded protein: CASSLGLTEKLFF.

The chain carries TRBV30 and TRBJ1-2, with D possibly matching TRBD1 (5 bases). V lost 4 bases, J lost 0 bases, and 9 bases lay in between. The CDR3 covers 13 residues. Germline V gives CDR1 GTSNPN, CDR2 SVGIG (reference sequence). CDR3 sequence: CAWTRGSNYGYTF. Written as DNA, the CDR3 is TGTGCCTGGACAAGGGGCTCTAACTATGGCTACACCTTC.

This chain connects TRBV21-1 to TRBJ1-5; TRBD1, the table's D call, was not compared with the DNA. TRBV21-1 is recorded as a pseudogene. This CDR3 has 15 amino acids. The DNA for the CDR3 is TGTGCCAGCAGCAAAGCTGGCAGGCCAGGTCAGCCCCAGCATTTT. Its protein product is CASSKAGRPGQPQHF.

The rearrangement links TRBV5-1 to TRBJ2-5, with 12 bases fitting TRBD2. V dropped 5 bases and J dropped 5; count of bases not matched to a gene: 7. CDR1 and CDR2 from the germline V gene are SGHRS and YFSETQ. CDR3 length: 15 amino acids. The CDR3 region has the DNA TGCGCCAGCAGAAACGGACTAGCGGGGTGGGAGACCCAGTACTTC. Translating it yields CASRNGLAGWETQYF. The whole variable domain, filled in from reference TRBV5-1 and TRBJ2-5, reads KAGVTQTPRYLIKTRGQQVTLSCSPISGHRSVSWYQQTPGQGLQFLFEYFSETQRNKGNFPGRFSGRQFSNSRSEMNVSTLELGDSALYLCASRNGLAGWETQYFGPGTRLLVL.

The chain uses TRBV4-2 and TRBJ1-2; D is unclear. V lost 0 bases to trimming and J lost 5 bases, with 10 bases between them. This CDR3 has 14 residues. Germline loops: CDR1 LGHNA, CDR2 YNFKEQ. CDR3 sequence (DNA): TGTGCCAGCAGCCAAGATCGGGTAGAATATGGCTACACCTTC. Protein: CASSQDRVEYGYTF.

The sample holds a few counts of this clone. The V call is TRBV10-1, the J call TRBJ1-6, with 8 nucleotides matching TRBD1. The CDR3 is made up of 14 amino acids. Trimming at V came to 8 bases and at J to 6 bases, leaving 6 bases not matched to a gene. Germline V gene data show CDR1 as WNHNN and CDR2 as SYGVQD (reference sequence). CDR3 sequence (DNA): TGCGCCAGCCGTGCGGGACAGGCTAATTCACCCCTCCACTTT. It translates to CASRAGQANSPLHF.

J is TRBJ1-2 and V is TRBV7-9; D remains ambiguous. The CDR3 is 12 residues long. CDR1 is SEHNR and CDR2 is FQNEAQ in the germline V gene (reference sequence). Trimming cost V 2 bases and J 9 bases, with 10 bases left between them. The CDR3: CASSLLLGSYTF. The DNA for the CDR3 is TGTGCCAGCAGCTTACTGTTGGGGAGCTACACCTTC. Using reference TRBV7-9 and TRBJ1-2 for the parts outside the CDR3, the full variable domain is DTGVSQNPRHKITKRGQNVTFRCDPISEHNRLYWYRQTLGQGPEFLTYFQNEAQLEKSRLLSDRFSAERPKGSFSTLEIQRTEQGDSAMYLCASSLLLGSYTFGSGTRLTVV.

This clone is a singleton in its sample. This chain joins TRBV7-2 and TRBJ2-7; 10 nucleotides line up with TRBD1. With 4 bases clipped from V and 2 bases from J, the junction kept 5 bases outside the gene matches. Per germline, CDR1 SGHTA and CDR2 FQGNSA. The CDR3 length is 15 residues. The CDR3 DNA sequence: TGTGCCAGCAGCTGGGCCGGGACAGGGGCCTACGAGCAGTACTTC. This sequence encodes CASSWAGTGAYEQYF.

The chain carries TRBV7-2 and TRBJ2-5, with TRBD1 matching 7 bases. The V gene end was trimmed by 5 bases and the J gene end by 4 bases; junction bases not matched to a gene: 10. This CDR3 has 15 residues. The germline V gene has CDR1 SGHTA and CDR2 FQGNSA. The CDR3 nucleotides read TGTGCCAGCAGCCCCCTGACAGGGCTCGCAGAGACCCAGTACTTC. It yields the protein CASSPLTGLAETQYF.

The chain is built from TRBV27 and TRBJ1-5; the D is unclear. The CDR3 extends over 13 amino acids. V was cut by 5 bases and J by 6 bases, with 11 bases left in between. The germline CDR1 and CDR2 sequences are MNHEY and SMNVEV (reference sequence). The CDR3 loop is CASSEGLGQPQHF. Here the CDR3 DNA reads TGTGCCAGCAGTGAGGGTCTGGGTCAGCCCCAGCATTTT.

The chain couples TRBV14 to TRBJ2-7; either TRBD1 or TRBD2 may supply D (5 bases each). Trimming removed 1 base from V and 3 bases from J, with 13 bases in between. CDR3 length: 15 residues. In germline, CDR1 is SGHDN, CDR2 FVKESK. The CDR3 sequence is CASSQAGRGDYEQYF. The CDR3 DNA reads as TGTGCCAGCAGCCAAGCTGGTAGGGGAGACTACGAGCAGTACTTC.